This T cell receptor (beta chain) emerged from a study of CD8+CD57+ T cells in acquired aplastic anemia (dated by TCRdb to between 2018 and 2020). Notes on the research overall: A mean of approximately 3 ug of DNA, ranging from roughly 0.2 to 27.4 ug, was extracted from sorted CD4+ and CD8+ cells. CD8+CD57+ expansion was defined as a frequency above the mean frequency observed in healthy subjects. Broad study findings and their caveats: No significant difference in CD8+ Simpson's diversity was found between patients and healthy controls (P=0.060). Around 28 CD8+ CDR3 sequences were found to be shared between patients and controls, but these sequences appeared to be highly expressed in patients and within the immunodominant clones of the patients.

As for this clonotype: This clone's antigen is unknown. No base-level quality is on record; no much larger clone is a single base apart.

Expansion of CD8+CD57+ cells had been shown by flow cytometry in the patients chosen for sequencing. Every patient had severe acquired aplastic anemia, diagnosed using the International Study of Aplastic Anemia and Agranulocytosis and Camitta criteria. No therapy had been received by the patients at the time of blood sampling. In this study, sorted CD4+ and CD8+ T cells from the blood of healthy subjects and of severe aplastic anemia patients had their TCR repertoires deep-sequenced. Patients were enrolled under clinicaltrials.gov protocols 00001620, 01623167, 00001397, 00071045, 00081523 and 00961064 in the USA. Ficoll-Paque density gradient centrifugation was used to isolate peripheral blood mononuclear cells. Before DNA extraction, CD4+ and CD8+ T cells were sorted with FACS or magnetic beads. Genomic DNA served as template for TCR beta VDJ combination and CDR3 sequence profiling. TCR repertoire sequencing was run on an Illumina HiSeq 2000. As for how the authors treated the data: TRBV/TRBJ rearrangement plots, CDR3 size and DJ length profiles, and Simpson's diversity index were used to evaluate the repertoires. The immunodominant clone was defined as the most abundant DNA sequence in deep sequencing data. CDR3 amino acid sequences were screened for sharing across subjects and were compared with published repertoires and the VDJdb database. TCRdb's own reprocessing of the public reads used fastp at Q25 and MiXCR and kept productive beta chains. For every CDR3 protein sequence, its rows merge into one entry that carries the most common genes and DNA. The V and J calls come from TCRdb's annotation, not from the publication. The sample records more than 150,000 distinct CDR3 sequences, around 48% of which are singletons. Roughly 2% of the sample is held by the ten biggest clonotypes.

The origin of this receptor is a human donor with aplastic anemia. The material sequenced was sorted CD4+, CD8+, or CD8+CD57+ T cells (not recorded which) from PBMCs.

The nucleotide sequence reads TGTGCCATCAGTGAGTCAGTGGGGTCTTCTCACCCGGGCTACACCTTC. Translation gives CAISESVGSSHPGYTF. The chain was built from TRBV10-3 and TRBJ1-2; a confident D gene designation cannot be given. The CDR3 has 16 amino acids, counting the end cysteine and phenylalanine. Only CDR3 DNA remains: 48 bases, in frame from the first base. Between the V and J ends, shortened by 0 bases and 8 bases respectively, the junction contains 19 bases. CDR1 ENHRY and CDR2 SYGVKD were looked up in the germline V gene.